A single sample gave rise to the 5 T cell receptor beta chains below, sequenced in a study of human T cells and chemical hapten exposure (dated by TCRdb to about 2021). Library method: RACE. TCRdb shows the sequencer as NextSeq 500. TCRdb applied fastp at Q25 and MiXCR to the public reads, then kept only in-frame beta chains. Rows with a matching CDR3 protein are joined into one entry that keeps the most common DNA and genes. The sample data list 43,000 or so distinct CDR3 sequences, and around 4.1% of these were observed just once. In total, the top ten clones hold 1.5% to 2% of the sample. The time point label on this specimen signifies: healthy volunteer bleed at 2 weeks. Total RNA was isolated from unfractionated whole blood collected in Tempus Blood RNA tubes. The specimen sequenced was whole blood. The receptors here all came from a female donor in good health. Some clones in this sample may be carry-over from other donors' samples.

This clonotype occurred many times. The J gene is TRBJ1-4, the V gene TRBV18; TRBD1 is a possible D gene (5 bases). Germline-derived CDR1 and CDR2 are KGHSH and LQKENI. Trimming removed 0 bases from V and 7 bases from J, with 15 bases in between. This CDR3 region has 16 residues. CDR3 nucleotides: TGTGCCAGCTCACCACCCACCGGGGGGTCTTCTGAAAAACTGTTTTTT. It codes for CASSPPTGGSSEKLFF.

This clonotype occurred many times. The chain is built from TRBV29-1 and TRBJ2-1, with 10 bases aligning to TRBD1. V lost 3 bases to trimming and J lost 2 bases; unmatched junction nucleotides: 4. CDR1 is SQVTM, CDR2 ANQGSEA, per germline. This CDR3 contains 15 residues. This chain's CDR3 is CSVEPGTGAYNEQFF. The CDR3 DNA sequence: TGCAGCGTTGAGCCCGGGACAGGGGCCTACAATGAGCAGTTCTTC.

Of note for this clonotype: Compared with germline, one end of the junction differs, possibly owing to a read error. The chain uses TRBV28 and TRBJ2-5; the match to TRBD2 covers 8 bases. Germline V gene data show CDR1 as MDHEN and CDR2 as SYDVKM. CDR3 size: 18 residues. The CDR3 DNA reads as TGTGCCAGCAGTCCTCGATATAGCGGGACCAGGGGTCAAGGGACCCAGTACTTC. As protein: CASSPRYSGTRGQGTQYF.

At least ten counts were recorded for this clonotype. The gene calls are TRBV5-4 and TRBJ1-6; D might be TRBD1 (5 bases). V lost 2 bases, J lost 10 bases, and 13 bases lay in between. Germline values: CDR1 SGHNT, CDR2 YYREEE (reference sequence). The CDR3 runs to 14 residues. This CDR3 reads CASSFEQGVSPLHF. CDR3 coding DNA: TGTGCCAGCAGCTTTGAGCAGGGAGTGTCACCCCTCCACTTT.

The table lists this clonotype with many counts. Relative to the germline gene, one junction end is altered; a read error may explain this. V usage is TRBV18 and J usage is TRBJ2-7; D is undetermined. The CDR3 is 11 amino acids. CDR1 is KGHSH, CDR2 LQKENI, per germline. The CDR3 region has the DNA TGTGCCAGCTCACCACCGGGAAGCACGCACTTC. Residues: CASSPPGSTHF.